This TCR beta chain comes out of a study of patients and donors after allogeneic stem cell transplantation. The CDR3 is 12 residues long. Losses at the gene ends were 4 bases for V and 14 bases for J; bases not matched to a gene: 8. In germline, CDR1 is LGHDT, CDR2 YNNKEL (reference sequence). MiXCR was run by TCRdb on the RT-PCR reads, yielding one entry per CDR3 protein. Altogether 800,000 to 1,000,000 distinct CDR3 sequences are present, around 17% being singletons, with the ten largest covering 5% to 6.5%. This chain connects TRBV3-1 to TRBJ2-3; 8 bases are shared with TRBD1. The sample taken for sequencing was blood, either unsorted or a sorted T cell fraction (not recorded which). The receptor comes from a human donor who was either an allogeneic HSCT recipient or a stem cell or donor lymphocyte infusion donor (not recorded which). It is not recorded whose cells these are; they may come from a transplant donor. The CDR3 DNA is TGTGCCAGCAGCCTCCGGGACAGGCAGCCGTATTTT. The encoded protein is CASSLRDRQPYF.